This is a list of T cell receptor beta chains from one sample in a study of shared clonotypes between healthy human individuals. Assay used: immunoSEQ multiplex PCR; TCRdb lists only in-frame clones, some missing. Here the sample spans millions of clones, 90% to 95% being singletons. Sequencing was performed on naive CD4+ T cells sorted from blood. The receptors here all came from a man aged 18 to 30 in good health. CDR3s include the opening cysteine and the closing phenylalanine or tryptophan. D genes are given only for firm matches. A row's size may be missing; if present it is once, few, many or a size class.

J gene | D gene | clone size | V gene | CDR3 DNA | CDR3 protein
TRBJ1-2 | - | few | TRBV25-1 | TGTGCCAGCAAGGACCTAAGTTATGGCTACACCTTC | CASKDLSYGYTF
TRBJ2-1 | - | - | TRBV6-5 | TGTGCCAGCAGGATCACCGTAGGACAGACCAATGAGCAGTTCTTC | CASRITVGQTNEQFF
TRBJ1-6 | TRBD1 | - | TRBV6-5 | TGTGCCAGCAGCCGACAGGGTCGGAATTCACCCCTCCACTTT | CASSRQGRNSPLHF
TRBJ1-1 | - | few | TRBV18 | TGTGCCAGCTCACCATCGTGGGACACTGAAGCTTTCTTT | CASSPSWDTEAFF
TRBJ1-3 | - | - | TRBV6-1 | TGTGCCAGCAGTGATCGAGAATTTGGAAACACCATATATTTT | CASSDREFGNTIYF
TRBJ2-7 | - | - | TRBV2 | TGTGCCAGCAGTTCACTAGATTCCTACGAGCAGTACTTC | CASSSLDSYEQYF
TRBJ1-6 | - | - | TRBV19 | TGTGCCAGTAGTGAAGGACAGTATAATTCACCCCTCCACTTT | CASSEGQYNSPLHF
TRBJ1-1 | - | once | TRBV7-6 | TGTGCCAGCAGCTTAATAGCTGAAGCTTTCTTT | CASSLIAEAFF
TRBJ1-2 | - | - | TRBV7-5 | TGTGCCAGAAGCTTAACCGTCCGCCAGCGTAACTATGGCTACACCTTC | CARSLTVRQRNYGYTF
TRBJ2-5 | TRBD2 | - | TRBV28 | TGTGCCAGCAGCTATATGGGGGGGGGACTGCACCAAGAGACCCAGTACTTC | CASSYMGGGLHQETQYF
TRBJ1-2 | TRBD1 | - | TRBV19 | TGTGCCAGTAGTCGGGACAGGCGATACGGCTACACCTTC | CASSRDRRYGYTF
TRBJ2-7 | - | once | TRBV10-3 | TGTGCCATCAGTACTGGGGGTAACGAGCAGTACTTC | CAISTGGNEQYF
TRBJ2-2 | - | - | TRBV7-2 | TGTGCCAGCAGCTTAGTTGGGTCCGGGGAGCTGTTTTTT | CASSLVGSGELFF
TRBJ2-2 | TRBD1 | - | TRBV6-5 | TGTGCCAGCAGTTACGGACAGGGGGCGGGCACCGGGGAGCTGTTTTTT | CASSYGQGAGTGELFF
TRBJ1-2 | TRBD1 | - | TRBV28 | TGTGCCAGCAGTTTATCCCCTGGGACAGGTAGTCCGTTTGGCTACACCTTC | CASSLSPGTGSPFGYTF
TRBJ2-2 | - | - | TRBV19 | TGTGCCAGTAGTATCGGACAGAGCGGGGAGCTGTTTTTT | CASSIGQSGELFF
TRBJ1-3 | - | once | TRBV2 | TGTGCCAGCGTGCGGGGAATTGGAAACACCATATATTTT | CASVRGIGNTIYF